This entry concerns a single TCR beta chain. The sample is drawn from a study of blood T cell repertoires in COVID-19. Overall study: From T cells, B-cell-depleted T cells, or PBMCs came the material, which was cDNA or gDNA.

Germline loops: CDR1 LGHDT, CDR2 YNNKEL (reference sequence). Deletions cut 0 bases from V and 4 bases from J, with 12 bases between. The CDR3 spans 15 residues. In the authors' methods: Estimation of nucleated cell counts was performed using reference gene primer amplification. Profiling relied on immunoSEQ multiplex PCR, and the TCRdb table lists in-frame clones only, not all of them. V, J and clone size reflect that table, while D and trimming were determined from the DNA. The repertoire holds some 700,000 clones, with 70% to 90% as singletons. V gene TRBV3-1 (or the pseudogene TRBV3-2) combines with J gene TRBJ1-2, with D unclear. The TCR sequence derives from a woman between 18 and 29 years old with acute or convalescent COVID-19. Material for sequencing was peripheral blood. CDR3 sequence (DNA): TGTGCCAGCAGCCAAGAAGGTTCGAGGGTCTATGGCTACACCTTC. Protein: CASSQEGSRVYGYTF.